This TCR beta chain was sequenced in a study of naive and memory T cell subsets. An equimolar mix of two oligonucleotides served as the beta constant-region primer for TRBC1 and TRBC2. Four rounds of PCR amplified the ligated cDNA using nested alpha and beta constant-region primers plus SP2. An oligonucleotide with the SP2 primer and a 12-nucleotide UMI was ligated to the cDNA 3' end. In TCRdb, the UMI-ligation and nested PCR reads were re-called with MiXCR into one record per CDR3 protein. The sample yields about 90,000 distinct CDR3 sequences, about 11% seen once. V was pared by 1 base and J by 4 bases, with 1 base of the junction left unmatched. The CDR3 has 14 residues. In germline, CDR1 is SNHLY, CDR2 FYNNEI. After the first PCR, alpha and beta chain libraries were processed separately. CD4 T cells were positively selected, then CD8 T cells from the CD4-negative fraction. Whole-study findings and limits: Over 90% of naive TCR sequences appeared only once, unlike memory subsets. A few larger clonotypes appeared in naive repertoires, especially CD8, possibly memory cells re-expressing CD45RA.

With respect to this clonotype: Its antigen is unidentified.

This clonotype was sampled from a human donor in good health. Sequencing used naive CD4+ T cells from blood. The chain employs TRBV2 and TRBJ2-5, with TRBD1 matching 9 bases. Here the CDR3 reads CASSEGGQGETQYF. Written as DNA, the CDR3 is TGTGCCAGCAGTGAAGGGGGACAGGGAGAGACCCAGTACTTC.